The next 23 T cell receptor beta chains were all read from a single sample in a study of T cells after yellow fever vaccination. TCRdb used MiXCR to reprocess the 5' RACE reads, holding one entry per CDR3 protein. The sample consists of under 600,000 distinct CDR3 sequences, approximately 12% of them appearing once. Sequenced here: PBMCs, sampled on the day of the yellow fever booster vaccination. The receptors come from a man younger than 45 who received the YFV17D yellow fever vaccine.

The J gene is TRBJ2-5, the V gene TRBV7-2; 9 bases agree with TRBD2. V lost 10 bases to trimming and J lost 4 bases; unmatched junction nucleotides: 19. Germline V gene lookup returns CDR1 SGHTA and CDR2 FQGNSA. The CDR3 runs to 17 residues. CDR3 amino acids: CATNLTPGLASIETQYF. CDR3 coding DNA: TGTGCCACCAACCTGACACCGGGACTAGCTTCCATAGAGACCCAGTACTTC.

This clonotype was found a few times. The DNA is omitted, as the CDR3 cannot be located on it reliably, and the CDR3 follows TCRdb's listing. This chain links TRBV19 with TRBJ1-5; the table assigns TRBD1, which was not confirmed against the DNA. The CDR3 extends over 15 residues, inclusive of both ends. The germline V gene has CDR1 LNHDA and CDR2 SQIVND (reference sequence). Here the CDR3 reads CASSILAPGNQPQHF.

The V call is TRBV20-1, the J call TRBJ2-6; D gene uncertain. Germline values: CDR1 DFQATT, CDR2 SNEGSKA (reference sequence). The V and J ends lost 4 bases and 6 bases respectively, with 13 bases between them. CDR3 length: 14 residues. The CDR3 coding sequence is TGCAGTGCTAAACCAATAGAGAAGGCCAACGTCCTGACTTTC. This encodes CSAKPIEKANVLTF.

This clonotype was detected only a few times. The CDR3 DNA reads as TGTGCCAGCAGTCCTTCCACAGGGGCCCTCTCCTACGAGCAGTACTTC. Amino acids: CASSPSTGALSYEQYF. The rearrangement links TRBV27 to TRBJ2-7, with 7 bases that match TRBD1. This CDR3 is 16 amino acids long. Trimming took 5 bases from V and 0 from J; bases not matched to a gene: 10. Per the germline V gene, CDR1 is MNHEY and CDR2 is SMNVEV (reference sequence).

This clonotype was recorded a few times. V gene TRBV5-1 combines with J gene TRBJ2-2; D may be TRBD1 (6 bases). Per germline, CDR1 SGHRS and CDR2 YFSETQ. V was clipped by 4 bases and J by 8 bases, with 12 bases between them. The length of the CDR3 is 13 residues. DNA of the CDR3: TGCGCCAGCAGCGGGGACAATACTGGGGAGCTGTTTTTT. Its protein is CASSGDNTGELFF.

A word on this clonotype: Being one base from a much bigger clone, this may be a read error. The V call is TRBV7-2, the J call TRBJ2-6, with D hard to call. Per the germline V gene, CDR1 is SGHTA and CDR2 is FQGNSA. The V end lost 1 base, the J end lost 0 bases, and 7 bases lay between the germline ends. The CDR3 runs 16 residues. The CDR3 nucleotides are TGTGCCAGCAGCTTAGATAGGAGCTCTGGGGCCAACGTCCTGACTTTC. Protein: CASSLDRSSGANVLTF.

This chain connects TRBV2 to TRBJ2-1; 7 nucleotides line up with TRBD2. The CDR3 runs 15 residues. Trimming removed 3 bases from V and 0 bases from J; junction bases left unmatched: 2. From germline, CDR1 is SNHLY and CDR2 FYNNEI. The CDR3 DNA reads TGTGCCAGCAGTGACGGCGGGGGCTCCTACAATGAGCAGTTCTTC. Translated: CASSDGGGSYNEQFF.

V and J are TRBV12-3 or TRBV12-4 and TRBJ2-7; D may be TRBD1 or TRBD2 (5 bases each). With 8 bases removed from V and 5 bases from J, the gap between germline ends came to 10 bases. This CDR3 has 11 amino acids. The CDR3 coding sequence is TGTGCCAGCCGGGACGGTGACGAGCAGTACTTC. This translates into CASRDGDEQYF.

In this sample, this clonotype turned up many times. This chain connects TRBV5-4 to TRBJ1-1, with D hard to call. V was shortened by 4 bases and J by 5 bases, with 18 bases between the two germline ends. The CDR3 sequence is 15 residues long. Looked up from germline, CDR1 is SGHNT and CDR2 is YYREEE (reference sequence). The CDR3, as DNA: TGTGCCAGCAGCCCCGGTGCGTCACTGGGGACTGAAGCTTTCTTT. Translation gives CASSPGASLGTEAFF. The complete variable domain, with remaining parts taken from reference TRBV5-4 and TRBJ1-1, reads ETGVTQSPTHLIKTRGQQVTLRCSSQSGHNTVSWYQQALGQGPQFIFQYYREEENGRGNFPPRFSGLQFPNYSSELNVNALELDDSALYLCASSPGASLGTEAFFGQGTRLTVV.

This clonotype was found a few times. The chain joins TRBV19 to TRBJ2-1, with TRBD2 identical over 7 bases. CDR1 is LNHDA and CDR2 is SQIVND in the germline V gene (reference sequence). This CDR3 contains 14 residues. The ends lost 5 bases at V and 9 bases at J; junction bases unmatched: 10. The CDR3 region has the DNA TGTGCCAGTAGTTACCGACTAGCTTCGCGTGAGCAGTTCTTC. It is translated as CASSYRLASREQFF.

The chain couples TRBV16 to TRBJ1-5; tentative D call: TRBD1 (5 bases). This CDR3 is 15 amino acids long. In germline, CDR1 is KGHSY, CDR2 FQNENV. The V gene lost 1 base and the J gene lost 3 bases, with 10 bases spanning the gap. The CDR3 sequence is CASSQLQGDNQPQHF. CDR3 DNA sequence: TGTGCCAGCAGCCAATTACAAGGGGACAATCAGCCCCAGCATTTT.

This clonotype was counted many times. The genes are TRBV27 and TRBJ2-3, with 8 positions matching TRBD2. Germline V gives CDR1 MNHEY, CDR2 SMNVEV (reference sequence). Trimming removed 5 bases from V and 12 bases from J; junction bases left unmatched: 4. The CDR3 totals 11 residues. The CDR3 region is CASSTGGPQYF. The CDR3 DNA follows: TGTGCCAGCAGTACGGGAGGGCCTCAGTATTTT.

This clonotype was detected many times. V usage is TRBV2 and J usage is TRBJ2-3; D gene unclear. This CDR3 spans 15 amino acids. Trimming removed 5 bases from V and 0 bases from J, with 12 bases in between. Germline values: CDR1 SNHLY, CDR2 FYNNEI. The CDR3 DNA sequence: TGTGCCAGCAGTTCTTCCCGATCTAGCACAGATACGCAGTATTTT. This sequence encodes CASSSSRSSTDTQYF.

The sample holds a few counts of this clonotype. V and J are TRBV6-6 and TRBJ1-5, with D possibly matching TRBD1 (6 bases). The CDR3 has 12 amino acids. The V end lost 8 bases, the J end lost 11 bases, and 16 bases lay between the germline ends. Germline assignment: CDR1 MNHNY and CDR2 SVGAGI (reference sequence). The CDR3 DNA is TGTGCCAGCCAGCAACAGGGTTTAACCCAGCATTTT. Its translation: CASQQQGLTQHF.

This clonotype has a handful of counts. The rearrangement links TRBV28 to TRBJ2-7, with 9 bases fitting TRBD1. The CDR3 sequence is 15 residues long. V was pared by 3 bases and J by 3 bases, with 6 bases of the junction left unmatched. Germline CDR1 MDHEN, CDR2 SYDVKM. CDR3 sequence reads: CASSFGDRANYEQYF. The CDR3 bases are TGTGCCAGCAGTTTTGGGGACAGGGCTAACTACGAGCAGTACTTC.

In its sample, this clonotype was seen a few times. The rearrangement links TRBV12-3 or TRBV12-4 to TRBJ1-2; D gene unclear. The CDR3 is 11 residues long. V lost 5 bases and J lost 2, with 3 bases in between. The CDR3 reads CASSENYGYTF. The CDR3 DNA is TGTGCCAGCAGTGAAAACTATGGCTACACCTTC.

The rearrangement uses TRBV12-3 or TRBV12-4 and TRBJ1-1; D is ambiguous. The germline V and J ends were trimmed by 4 bases and 6 bases, with 9 bases remaining between them. The length of the CDR3 is 12 residues. The CDR3 here is CASSSRWAEAFF. The DNA of the CDR3 is TGTGCCAGCAGTTCAAGGTGGGCTGAAGCTTTCTTT.

V gene TRBV5-1 combines with J gene TRBJ2-1; D possibly corresponds to TRBD1 (6 bases). Germline CDR1 is SGHRS and CDR2 is YFSETQ. Trimming removed 3 bases from V and 9 bases from J, with 13 bases in between. This CDR3 is 13 amino acids long. CDR3 sequence: CASSWGPGGEQFF. In DNA, the CDR3 is TGCGCCAGCAGCTGGGGGCCAGGCGGTGAGCAGTTCTTC.

The V gene is TRBV30, the J gene TRBJ2-1; tentative D call: TRBD2 (5 bases). Germline CDR1 and CDR2: GTSNPN and SVGIG (reference sequence). The ends were cut back, 1 base at V and 8 bases at J, with 12 bases in the middle. This CDR3 contains 13 residues. The CDR3 DNA reads as TGTGCCTGGAGTGGCGCGGGTAGTCATGAGCAGTTCTTC. Amino acids: CAWSGAGSHEQFF.

The chain uses TRBV10-2 and TRBJ2-1, with D perhaps TRBD1 (6 bases). The CDR3 is 16 residues long. Germline V gene lookup returns CDR1 WSHSY and CDR2 SAAADI. V was trimmed by 6 bases and J by 2 bases, leaving 17 bases between them. The CDR3 sequence is CASRNRDTLAYNEQFF. Written as DNA, the CDR3 is TGCGCCAGCAGGAACCGGGACACTCTAGCCTACAATGAGCAGTTCTTC.

V gene TRBV28 combines with J gene TRBJ2-5, with TRBD1 matching over 9 bases. The germline CDR1 and CDR2 sequences are MDHEN and SYDVKM. CDR3 length: 15 amino acids. Losses at the gene ends were 7 bases for V and 5 bases for J; bases not matched to a gene: 11. DNA for the CDR3: TGTGCCAGCAAGGACAGGGGCAGTCTTTCGGAGACCCAGTACTTC. As protein: CASKDRGSLSETQYF.

The chain couples TRBV12-3 or TRBV12-4 to TRBJ1-2; no definite D call. V lost 8 bases and J 4 bases, leaving 11 bases between the germline ends. There are 12 residues in the CDR3. The CDR3 DNA is TGTGCCAGCCAGGTGAGCCTCTATGGCTACACCTTC. It yields the protein CASQVSLYGYTF.

The J gene is TRBJ2-7, the V gene TRBV20-1, with D perhaps TRBD1 or TRBD2 (5 bases each). Germline V gene sequence: CDR1 DFQATT, CDR2 SNEGSKA (reference sequence). The V gene lost 3 bases and the J gene lost 2 bases, with 17 bases spanning the gap. The CDR3 has 15 amino acids. CDR3 DNA: TGCAGTGCTAGCGGGGCGGCCCGCGCTGCCTACGAGCAGTACTTC. It codes for CSASGAARAAYEQYF.